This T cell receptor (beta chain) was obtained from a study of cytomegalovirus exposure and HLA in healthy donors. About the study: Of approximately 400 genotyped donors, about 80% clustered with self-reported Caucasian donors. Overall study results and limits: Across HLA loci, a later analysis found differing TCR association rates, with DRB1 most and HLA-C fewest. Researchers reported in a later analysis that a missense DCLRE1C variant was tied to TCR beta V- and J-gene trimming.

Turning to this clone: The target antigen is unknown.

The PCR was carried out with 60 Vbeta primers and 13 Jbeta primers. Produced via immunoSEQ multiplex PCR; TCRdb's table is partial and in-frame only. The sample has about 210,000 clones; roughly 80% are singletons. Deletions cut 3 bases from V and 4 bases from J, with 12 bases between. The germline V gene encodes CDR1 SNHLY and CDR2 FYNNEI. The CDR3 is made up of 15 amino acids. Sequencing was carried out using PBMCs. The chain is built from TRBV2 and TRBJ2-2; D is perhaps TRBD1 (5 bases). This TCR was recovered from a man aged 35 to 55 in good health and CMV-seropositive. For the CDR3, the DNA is TGTGCCAGCAGTGATCAGGGTGCTATCACCGGGGAGCTGTTTTTT. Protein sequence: CASSDQGAITGELFF.